This T cell receptor beta chain was profiled in a study of T-cell memory formation after mild COVID-19. Study-wide results and limits: While clones contracting from day 15 to 85 were balanced between CD4 and CD8, later expanders leaned CD4+.

V lost 4 bases, J lost 0 bases, and 7 bases lay in between. The CDR3 consists of 14 residues. In germline, CDR1 is MDHEN, CDR2 SYDVKM. On this clonotype: Its antigen is as yet unknown.

TCRdb fed the 5' RACE reads into MiXCR, producing one record per CDR3 protein. The repertoire consists of about 270,000 distinct CDR3 sequences, with roughly 17% occurring once and the leading ten covering roughly 24%. The sequence derives from a man between 18 and 29 years old who had mild COVID-19 (a few samples of this study predate the infection). Cell type and time point are not known. The chain is built from TRBV28 and TRBJ2-4; D is unclear. The sequenced material came from PBMCs or a T cell subset sorted from them (not recorded which). This CDR3 is CASSSGQAKNIQYF. The CDR3 DNA follows: TGTGCCAGCAGTTCCGGCCAAGCCAAAAACATTCAGTACTTC.